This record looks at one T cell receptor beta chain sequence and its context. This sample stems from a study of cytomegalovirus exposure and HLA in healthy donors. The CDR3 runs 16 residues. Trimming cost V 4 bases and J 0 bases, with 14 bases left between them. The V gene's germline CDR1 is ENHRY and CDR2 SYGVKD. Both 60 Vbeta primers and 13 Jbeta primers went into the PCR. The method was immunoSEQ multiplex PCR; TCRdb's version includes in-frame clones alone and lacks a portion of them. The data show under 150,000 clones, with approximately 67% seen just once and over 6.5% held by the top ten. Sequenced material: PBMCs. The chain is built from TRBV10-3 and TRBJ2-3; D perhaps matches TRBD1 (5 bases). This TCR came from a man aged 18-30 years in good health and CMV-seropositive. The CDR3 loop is CAISGGGRASTDTQYF. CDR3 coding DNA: TGTGCCATCAGTGGAGGTGGCAGGGCTAGCACAGATACGCAGTATTTT.